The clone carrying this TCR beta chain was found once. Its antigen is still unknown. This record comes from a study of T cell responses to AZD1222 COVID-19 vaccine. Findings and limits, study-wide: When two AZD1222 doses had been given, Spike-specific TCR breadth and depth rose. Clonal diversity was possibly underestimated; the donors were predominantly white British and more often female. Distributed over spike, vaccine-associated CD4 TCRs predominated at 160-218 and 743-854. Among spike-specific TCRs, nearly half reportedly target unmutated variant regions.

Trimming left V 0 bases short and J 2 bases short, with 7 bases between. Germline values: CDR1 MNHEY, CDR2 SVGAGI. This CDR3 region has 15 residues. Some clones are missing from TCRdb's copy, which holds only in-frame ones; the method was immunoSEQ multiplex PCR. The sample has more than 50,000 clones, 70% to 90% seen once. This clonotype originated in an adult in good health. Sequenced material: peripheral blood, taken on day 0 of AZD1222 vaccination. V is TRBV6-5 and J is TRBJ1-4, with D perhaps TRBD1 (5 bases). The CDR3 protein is CASSYSGTTNEKLFF. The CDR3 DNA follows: TGTGCCAGCAGTTACTCAGGGACTACTAATGAAAAACTGTTTTTT.